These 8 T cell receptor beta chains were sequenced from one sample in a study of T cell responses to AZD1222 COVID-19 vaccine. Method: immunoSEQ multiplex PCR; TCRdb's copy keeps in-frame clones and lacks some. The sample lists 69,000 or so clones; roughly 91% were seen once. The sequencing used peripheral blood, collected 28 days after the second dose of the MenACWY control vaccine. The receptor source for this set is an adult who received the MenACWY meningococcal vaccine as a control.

The CDR3 sequence is CASGGWPGYNEQFF. The CDR3 nucleotides read TGTGCCAGTGGGGGCTGGCCGGGCTACAATGAGCAGTTCTTC. V is TRBV19 and J is TRBJ2-1, with TRBD1 as a possible D gene (6 bases). From germline, CDR1 is LNHDA and CDR2 SQIVND (reference sequence). The V and J ends lost 8 bases and 3 bases respectively, with 14 bases between them. The CDR3 spans 14 residues.

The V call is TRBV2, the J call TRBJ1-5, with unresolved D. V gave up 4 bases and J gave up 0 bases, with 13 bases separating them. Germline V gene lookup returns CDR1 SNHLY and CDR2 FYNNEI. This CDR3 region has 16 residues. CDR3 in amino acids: CASSVEGPYSNQPQHF. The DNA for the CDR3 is TGTGCCAGCAGTGTGGAGGGCCCATATAGCAATCAGCCCCAGCATTTT. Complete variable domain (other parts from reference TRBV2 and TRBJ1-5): EPEVTQTPSHQVTQMGQEVILRCVPISNHLYFYWYRQILGQKVEFLVSFYNNEISEKSEIFDDQFSVERPDGSNFTLKIRSTKLEDSAMYFCASSVEGPYSNQPQHFGDGTRLSIL.

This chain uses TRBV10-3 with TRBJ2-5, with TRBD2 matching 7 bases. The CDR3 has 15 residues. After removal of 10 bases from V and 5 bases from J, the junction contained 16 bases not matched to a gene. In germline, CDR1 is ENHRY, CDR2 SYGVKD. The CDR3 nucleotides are TGTGCCACCGCAGTGGTTGGGGGGGGATTGGAGACCCAGTACTTC. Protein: CATAVVGGGLETQYF.

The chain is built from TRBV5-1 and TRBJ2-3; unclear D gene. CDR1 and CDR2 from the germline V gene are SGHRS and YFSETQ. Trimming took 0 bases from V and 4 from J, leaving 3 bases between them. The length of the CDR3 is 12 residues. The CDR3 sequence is CASSLDADTQYF. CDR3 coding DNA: TGCGCCAGCAGCTTGGACGCAGATACGCAGTATTTT.

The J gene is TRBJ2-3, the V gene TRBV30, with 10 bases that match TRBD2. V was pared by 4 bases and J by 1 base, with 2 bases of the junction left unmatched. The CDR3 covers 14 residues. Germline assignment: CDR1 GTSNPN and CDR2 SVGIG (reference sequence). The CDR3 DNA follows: TGTGCCTGGAAGAGCGGGAGGGGCACAGATACGCAGTATTTT. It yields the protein CAWKSGRGTDTQYF.

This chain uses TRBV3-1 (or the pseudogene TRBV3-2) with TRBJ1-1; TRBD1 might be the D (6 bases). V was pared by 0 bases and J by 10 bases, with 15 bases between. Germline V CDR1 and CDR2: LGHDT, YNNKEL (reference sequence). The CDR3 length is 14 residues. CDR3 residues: CASSQDWGAGGAFF. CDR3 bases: TGTGCCAGCAGCCAAGATTGGGGGGCCGGCGGAGCTTTCTTT.

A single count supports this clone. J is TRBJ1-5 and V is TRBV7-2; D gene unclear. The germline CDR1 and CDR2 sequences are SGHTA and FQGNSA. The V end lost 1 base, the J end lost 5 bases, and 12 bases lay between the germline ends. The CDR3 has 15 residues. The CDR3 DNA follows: TGTGCCAGCAGCTTAGAGTCCCAAACTTATCAGCCCCAGCATTTT. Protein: CASSLESQTYQPQHF.

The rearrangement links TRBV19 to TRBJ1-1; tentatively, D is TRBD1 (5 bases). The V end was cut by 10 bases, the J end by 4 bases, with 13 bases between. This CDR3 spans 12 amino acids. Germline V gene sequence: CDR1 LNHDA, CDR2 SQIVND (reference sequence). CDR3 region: CATRGGGTEAFF. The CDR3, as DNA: TGTGCCACCCGCGGGGGGGGCACTGAAGCTTTCTTT.